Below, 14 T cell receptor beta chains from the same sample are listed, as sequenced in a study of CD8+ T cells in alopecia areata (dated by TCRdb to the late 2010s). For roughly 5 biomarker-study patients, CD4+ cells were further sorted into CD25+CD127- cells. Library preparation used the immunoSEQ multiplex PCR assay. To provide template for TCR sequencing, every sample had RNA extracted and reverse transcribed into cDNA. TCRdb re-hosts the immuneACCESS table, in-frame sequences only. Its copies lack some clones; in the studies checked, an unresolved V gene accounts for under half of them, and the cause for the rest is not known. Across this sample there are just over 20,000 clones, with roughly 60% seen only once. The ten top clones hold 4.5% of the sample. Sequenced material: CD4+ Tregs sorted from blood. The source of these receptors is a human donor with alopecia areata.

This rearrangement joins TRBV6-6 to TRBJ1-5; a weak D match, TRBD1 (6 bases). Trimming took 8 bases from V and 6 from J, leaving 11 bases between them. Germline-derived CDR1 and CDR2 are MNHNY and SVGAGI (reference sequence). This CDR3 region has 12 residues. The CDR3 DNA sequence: TGTGCCAGCGGGACACTCAGTCAGCCCCAGCATTTT. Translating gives CASGTLSQPQHF.

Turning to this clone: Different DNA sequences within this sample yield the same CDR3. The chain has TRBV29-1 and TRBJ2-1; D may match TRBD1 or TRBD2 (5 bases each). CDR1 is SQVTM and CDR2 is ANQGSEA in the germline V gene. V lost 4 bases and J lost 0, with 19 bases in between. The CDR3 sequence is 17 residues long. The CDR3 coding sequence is TGCAGCGTTGCGGGACGCCCGACCCGGAGCTCCTACAATGAGCAGTTCTTC. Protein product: CSVAGRPTRSSYNEQFF.

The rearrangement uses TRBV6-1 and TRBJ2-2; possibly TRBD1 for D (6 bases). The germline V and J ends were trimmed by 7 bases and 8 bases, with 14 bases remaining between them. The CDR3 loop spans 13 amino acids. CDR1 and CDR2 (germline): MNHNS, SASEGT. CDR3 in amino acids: CASIFTGSGELFF. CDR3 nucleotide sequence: TGTGCCAGCATCTTTACAGGGTCTGGGGAGCTGTTTTTT.

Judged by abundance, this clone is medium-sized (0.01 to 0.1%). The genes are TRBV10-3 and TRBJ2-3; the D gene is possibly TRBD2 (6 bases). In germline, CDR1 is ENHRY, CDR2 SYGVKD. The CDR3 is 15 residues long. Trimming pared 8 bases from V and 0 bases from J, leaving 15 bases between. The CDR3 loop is CAIGGASTSTDTQYF. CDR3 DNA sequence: TGTGCCATCGGAGGGGCTTCGACTAGCACAGATACGCAGTATTTT.

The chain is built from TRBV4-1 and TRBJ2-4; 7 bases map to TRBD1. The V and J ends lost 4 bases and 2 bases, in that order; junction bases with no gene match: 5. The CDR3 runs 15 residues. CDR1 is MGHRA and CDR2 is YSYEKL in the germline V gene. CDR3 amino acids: CASSPGTVTKNIQYF. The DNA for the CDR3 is TGCGCCAGCAGCCCCGGGACAGTCACCAAAAACATTCAGTACTTC.

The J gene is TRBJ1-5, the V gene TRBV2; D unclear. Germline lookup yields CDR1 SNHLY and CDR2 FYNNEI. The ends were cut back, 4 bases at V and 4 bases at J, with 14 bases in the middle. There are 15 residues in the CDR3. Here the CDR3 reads CASSVAGIGNQPQHF. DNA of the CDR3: TGTGCCAGCAGTGTCGCTGGGATTGGAAATCAGCCCCAGCATTTT.

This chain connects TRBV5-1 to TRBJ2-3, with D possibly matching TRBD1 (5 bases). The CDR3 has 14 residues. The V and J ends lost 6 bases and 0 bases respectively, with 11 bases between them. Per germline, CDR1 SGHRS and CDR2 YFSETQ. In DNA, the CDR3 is TGCGCCAGCACAGACAGCCTCAGCACAGATACGCAGTATTTT. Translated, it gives CASTDSLSTDTQYF. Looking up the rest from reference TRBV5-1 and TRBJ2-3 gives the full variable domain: KAGVTQTPRYLIKTRGQQVTLSCSPISGHRSVSWYQQTPGQGLQFLFEYFSETQRNKGNFPGRFSGRQFSNSRSEMNVSTLELGDSALYLCASTDSLSTDTQYFGPGTRLTVL.

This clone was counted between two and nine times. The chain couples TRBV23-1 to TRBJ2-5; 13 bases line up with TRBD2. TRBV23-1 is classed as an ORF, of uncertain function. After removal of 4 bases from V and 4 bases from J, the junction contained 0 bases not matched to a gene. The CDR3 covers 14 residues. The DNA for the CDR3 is TGCGCCAGCAGTCGGACTAGCGGGAGAGAGACCCAGTACTTC. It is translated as CASSRTSGRETQYF.

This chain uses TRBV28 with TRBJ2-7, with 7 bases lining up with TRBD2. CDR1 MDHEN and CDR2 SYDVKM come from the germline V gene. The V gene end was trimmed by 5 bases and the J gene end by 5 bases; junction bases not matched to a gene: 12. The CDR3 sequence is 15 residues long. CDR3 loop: CASSLAGSGGDEQYF. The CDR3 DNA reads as TGTGCCAGCAGTCTCGCAGGTAGTGGGGGGGACGAGCAGTACTTC.

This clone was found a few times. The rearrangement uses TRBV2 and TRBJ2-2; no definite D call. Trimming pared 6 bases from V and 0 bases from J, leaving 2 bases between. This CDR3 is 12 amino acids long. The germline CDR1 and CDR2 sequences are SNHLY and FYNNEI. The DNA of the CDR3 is TGTGCCAGCAGACCGAACACCGGGGAGCTGTTTTTT. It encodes CASRPNTGELFF.

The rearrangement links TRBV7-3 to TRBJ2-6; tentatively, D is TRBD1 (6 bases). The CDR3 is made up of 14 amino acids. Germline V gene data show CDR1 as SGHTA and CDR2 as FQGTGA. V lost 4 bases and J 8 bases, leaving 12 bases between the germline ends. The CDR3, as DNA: TGTGCCAGCAGCTCCGACTGGGGGCCCAACGTCCTGACTTTC. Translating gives CASSSDWGPNVLTF. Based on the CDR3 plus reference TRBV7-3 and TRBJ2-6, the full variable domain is GAGVSQTPSNKVTEKGKYVELRCDPISGHTALYWYRQSLGQGPEFLIYFQGTGAADDSGLPNDRFFAVRPEGSVSTLKIQRTERGDSAVYLCASSSDWGPNVLTFGAGSRLTVL.

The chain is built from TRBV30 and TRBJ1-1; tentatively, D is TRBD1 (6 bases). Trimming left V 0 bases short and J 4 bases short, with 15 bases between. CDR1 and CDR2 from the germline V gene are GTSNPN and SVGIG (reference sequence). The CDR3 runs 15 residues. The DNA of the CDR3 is TGTGCCTGGAGTGTACTCGGGGGGGGCGGCACTGAAGCTTTCTTT. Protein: CAWSVLGGGGTEAFF.

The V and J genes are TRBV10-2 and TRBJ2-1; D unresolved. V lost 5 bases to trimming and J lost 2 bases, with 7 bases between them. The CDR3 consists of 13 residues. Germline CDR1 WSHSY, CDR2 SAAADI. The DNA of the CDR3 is TGCGCCAGCAGTTCAAGTGCCTACAATGAGCAGTTCTTC. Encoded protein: CASSSSAYNEQFF.

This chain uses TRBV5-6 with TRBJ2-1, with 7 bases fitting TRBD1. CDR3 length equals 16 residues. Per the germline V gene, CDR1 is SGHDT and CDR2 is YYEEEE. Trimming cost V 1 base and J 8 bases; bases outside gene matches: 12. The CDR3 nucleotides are TGTGCCAGCAGCTTGTTTGACAGGGTCGGATCGTATGAGCAGTTCTTC. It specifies CASSLFDRVGSYEQFF.